What follows are 2 T cell receptor beta chains derived from one specimen sequenced in a study of blood T cell repertoires in COVID-19. The data were produced by immunoSEQ multiplex PCR, yet TCRdb's version contains in-frame clones alone and is incomplete. The data hold 110,000 to 150,000 clones, with about 79% observed a single time. The sample taken for sequencing was peripheral blood. All receptors come from a man in his 60s with active or convalescent COVID-19.

The CDR3 sequence is CASSPTSGPYNEQFF. CDR3 in DNA: TGTGCCAGCAGCCCGACTAGCGGGCCTTACAATGAGCAGTTCTTC. V usage is TRBV27 and J usage is TRBJ2-1, with TRBD2 matching 10 bases. The CDR3 sequence is 15 residues long. V dropped 6 bases and J dropped 4; count of bases not matched to a gene: 6. CDR1 and CDR2 (germline): MNHEY, SMNVEV (reference sequence).

V is TRBV4-2 and J is TRBJ2-3; TRBD2 matches at 8 bases. J lost 6 bases, V lost 4 bases, and 12 bases had no gene match. CDR1 and CDR2 from the germline V gene are LGHNA and YNFKEQ. The CDR3 runs 16 residues. CDR3 nucleotides: TGTGCCAGCAGCCCCCGGGGTAGCGGGGCCTTGGATACGCAGTATTTT. Residues: CASSPRGSGALDTQYF.